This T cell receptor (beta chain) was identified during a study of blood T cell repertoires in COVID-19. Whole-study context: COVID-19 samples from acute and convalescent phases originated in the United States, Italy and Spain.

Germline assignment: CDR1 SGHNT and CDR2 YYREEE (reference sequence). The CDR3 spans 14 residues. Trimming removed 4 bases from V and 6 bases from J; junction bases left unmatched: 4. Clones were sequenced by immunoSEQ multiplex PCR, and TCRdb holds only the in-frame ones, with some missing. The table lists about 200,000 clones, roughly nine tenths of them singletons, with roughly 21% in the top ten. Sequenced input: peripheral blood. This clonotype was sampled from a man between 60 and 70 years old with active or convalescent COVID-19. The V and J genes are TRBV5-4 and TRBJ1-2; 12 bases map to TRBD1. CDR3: CASSAGQGANGYTF. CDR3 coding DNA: TGTGCCAGCAGCGCGGGACAGGGGGCGAATGGCTACACCTTC.